This is a list of T cell receptor beta chains from one sample in a study of technical replicates of blood from a handful of donors. The data were produced by immunoSEQ multiplex PCR, yet TCRdb's version contains in-frame clones alone and is incomplete. The table has 80,000 or so clones, roughly 98% seen once. Sequenced input: T cells isolated from PBMCs. The receptors derive from a human donor in good health. Each CDR3 is given with its conserved first and last residue. D genes are given only for firm matches. Size is omitted from some rows. Given values are once, few, many or a class for expanded clones.

j_call: TRBJ1-4; clone_size: NA; d_call: NA; v_call: TRBV2; cdr3_nt: TGTGCCAGCATTGGAGAGGGCTATGAAAAACTGTTTTTT; cdr3_aa: CASIGEGYEKLFF
j_call: TRBJ1-2; clone_size: NA; d_call: NA; v_call: TRBV30; cdr3_nt: TGTGCCTGGAGGCCCAGGGGCGCTTTCTATGGCTACACCTTC; cdr3_aa: CAWRPRGAFYGYTF
j_call: TRBJ1-2; clone_size: NA; d_call: NA; v_call: TRBV9; cdr3_nt: TGTGCCAGCAGCGTAGGTCAGGGCGATGGCTACACCTTC; cdr3_aa: CASSVGQGDGYTF
j_call: TRBJ1-5; clone_size: NA; d_call: TRBD1; v_call: TRBV5-1; cdr3_nt: TGCGCCAGCAGCCTGGGGGACAGGGGTCAGCCCCAGCATTTT; cdr3_aa: CASSLGDRGQPQHF
j_call: TRBJ1-6; clone_size: NA; d_call: TRBD1; v_call: TRBV30; cdr3_nt: TGTGCCTGGAGTAGTAGGGGGCCGGGACCCCTCCACTTT; cdr3_aa: CAWSSRGPGPLHF
j_call: TRBJ2-1; clone_size: NA; d_call: TRBD1; v_call: TRBV28; cdr3_nt: TGTGCCAGCATTACTCCGGCGACAGGGTCAAATGAGCAGTTCTTC; cdr3_aa: CASITPATGSNEQFF
j_call: TRBJ2-1; clone_size: NA; d_call: NA; v_call: TRBV10-1; cdr3_nt: TGCGCCAGCAGTCCCGACTGGAGGCAGTTCTTC; cdr3_aa: CASSPDWRQFF
j_call: TRBJ1-2; clone_size: NA; d_call: TRBD1; v_call: TRBV6-1; cdr3_nt: TGTGCCAGCGGACCTAGGGGGACAGACAGCGGCTACACCTTC; cdr3_aa: CASGPRGTDSGYTF
j_call: TRBJ1-6; clone_size: once; d_call: TRBD1; v_call: TRBV6-1; cdr3_nt: TGTGCCAGCGTAAGGGGGCATACACCCCTCCACTTT; cdr3_aa: CASVRGHTPLHF
j_call: TRBJ2-7; clone_size: NA; d_call: TRBD1; v_call: TRBV5-1; cdr3_nt: TGCGCCAGCAGCCCCGGGACAGCCTCCTACGAGCAGTACTTC; cdr3_aa: CASSPGTASYEQYF
j_call: TRBJ1-4; clone_size: NA; d_call: NA; v_call: TRBV7-9; cdr3_nt: TGTGCCAGCAGCCCTCCCCCAGGCGACCTAGCTTTCGAAAAACTGTTTTTT; cdr3_aa: CASSPPPGDLAFEKLFF
j_call: TRBJ2-7; clone_size: NA; d_call: TRBD1; v_call: TRBV7-9; cdr3_nt: TGTGCCAGCAGCGAACCAGGACAGGGGACCACGAACCCTTACGAGCAGTACTTC; cdr3_aa: CASSEPGQGTTNPYEQYF
j_call: TRBJ2-7; clone_size: NA; d_call: TRBD2; v_call: TRBV7-6; cdr3_nt: TGTGCCAGCAGCTTAAATCCGCCGAGGGAGGGAATAAAACCCTCCTACGAGCAGTACTTC; cdr3_aa: CASSLNPPREGIKPSYEQYF
j_call: TRBJ1-3; clone_size: NA; d_call: TRBD1; v_call: TRBV6-6; cdr3_nt: TGTGCCAGCAGCCACAGGGGTTCAAAGGGAAACACCATATATTTT; cdr3_aa: CASSHRGSKGNTIYF
j_call: TRBJ1-1; clone_size: NA; d_call: NA; v_call: TRBV10-1; cdr3_nt: TGCGCCAGCAGTGACCAGGGTTCACGATACACTGAAGCTTTCTTT; cdr3_aa: CASSDQGSRYTEAFF
j_call: TRBJ1-2; clone_size: NA; d_call: NA; v_call: TRBV6-5; cdr3_nt: TGTGCCAGCAGTTACGACAGGAGAGGTGGCTACACCTTC; cdr3_aa: CASSYDRRGGYTF
j_call: TRBJ2-4; clone_size: once; d_call: NA; v_call: TRBV29-1; cdr3_nt: TGCAGCGTTCATTCGGGAACCAAAAACATTCAGTACTTC; cdr3_aa: CSVHSGTKNIQYF
j_call: TRBJ2-7; clone_size: NA; d_call: NA; v_call: TRBV6-6; cdr3_nt: TGTGCCAGCAGTTACTCGGACATCTCCTACGAGCAGTACTTC; cdr3_aa: CASSYSDISYEQYF
j_call: TRBJ2-4; clone_size: NA; d_call: NA; v_call: TRBV7-9; cdr3_nt: TGTGCCAGCAGCTTAGTATTGGCGGCCACTTATAACATTCAGTACTTC; cdr3_aa: CASSLVLAATYNIQYF
j_call: TRBJ2-1; clone_size: NA; d_call: TRBD2; v_call: TRBV5-1; cdr3_nt: TGCGCCAGCAGCTCCTCTCCAGCGGGGGGCTACAATGAGCAGTTCTTC; cdr3_aa: CASSSSPAGGYNEQFF
j_call: TRBJ2-1; clone_size: once; d_call: TRBD2; v_call: TRBV7-7; cdr3_nt: TGTGCCAGCAGCGCGGGGGTAGCGAAGGTCGATGAGCAGTTCTTC; cdr3_aa: CASSAGVAKVDEQFF
j_call: TRBJ1-1; clone_size: NA; d_call: NA; v_call: TRBV19; cdr3_nt: TGTGCCAGTAGTATCGACTCCAGGAACACTGAAGCTTTCTTT; cdr3_aa: CASSIDSRNTEAFF
j_call: TRBJ1-2; clone_size: NA; d_call: NA; v_call: TRBV5-1; cdr3_nt: TGCGCCAGCAGCTTGGACGGCCAGGGAGGGGGTGGCTACACCTTC; cdr3_aa: CASSLDGQGGGGYTF
j_call: TRBJ2-7; clone_size: NA; d_call: NA; v_call: TRBV7-2; cdr3_nt: TGTGCCAGCAGCCAGGACAGCTCCTACGAGCAGTACTTC; cdr3_aa: CASSQDSSYEQYF
j_call: TRBJ1-3; clone_size: NA; d_call: TRBD1; v_call: TRBV7-2; cdr3_nt: TGTGCCAGCAGCTTAAGACAGGGGCCTGGAAACACCATATATTTT; cdr3_aa: CASSLRQGPGNTIYF
j_call: TRBJ2-3; clone_size: NA; d_call: NA; v_call: TRBV6-5; cdr3_nt: TGTGCCAGCAGTTCCCTCGCCCAGGTTAGCACAGATACGCAGTATTTT; cdr3_aa: CASSSLAQVSTDTQYF
j_call: TRBJ2-1; clone_size: NA; d_call: TRBD2; v_call: TRBV7-9; cdr3_nt: TGTGCCAGCAGCCCCGGCGGAAGGGAGGGCCGCCACAATGAGCAGTTCTTC; cdr3_aa: CASSPGGREGRHNEQFF
j_call: TRBJ2-1; clone_size: NA; d_call: TRBD1; v_call: TRBV9; cdr3_nt: TGTGCCAGCAGCGTCGGGACAGGCATGCATGAGCAGTTCTTC; cdr3_aa: CASSVGTGMHEQFF
j_call: TRBJ1-5; clone_size: NA; d_call: NA; v_call: TRBV7-9; cdr3_nt: TGTGCCAGCAGCTCCAGGGAAGGGAACAATCAGCCCCAGCATTTT; cdr3_aa: CASSSREGNNQPQHF
j_call: TRBJ1-2; clone_size: NA; d_call: TRBD1; v_call: TRBV5-6; cdr3_nt: TGTGCCAGCAGCGCCCTTAGGACAGGGCGTAGCGGCTACACCTTC; cdr3_aa: CASSALRTGRSGYTF
j_call: TRBJ2-1; clone_size: once; d_call: TRBD2; v_call: TRBV7-9; cdr3_nt: TGTGCCAGCAGCCTACGACTGGCGAGCGGGAGACTGAACAATGAGCAGTTCTTC; cdr3_aa: CASSLRLASGRLNNEQFF
j_call: TRBJ1-5; clone_size: once; d_call: NA; v_call: TRBV21-1; cdr3_nt: TGTGCCAGCACCCGCCTGGGGCAGGGGGGCAATCAGCCCCAGCATTTT; cdr3_aa: CASTRLGQGGNQPQHF
j_call: TRBJ1-6; clone_size: NA; d_call: TRBD1; v_call: TRBV4-1; cdr3_nt: TGCGCCAGCAGCCAAGCCGCAGGGGGCACAGCACCCCTCCACTTT; cdr3_aa: CASSQAAGGTAPLHF
j_call: TRBJ1-1; clone_size: NA; d_call: TRBD1; v_call: TRBV19; cdr3_nt: TGTGCCACTGGACAGGGGAACACTGAAGCTTTCTTT; cdr3_aa: CATGQGNTEAFF
j_call: TRBJ1-2; clone_size: NA; d_call: TRBD1; v_call: TRBV4-2; cdr3_nt: TGTGCCAGCAGCCAAGTGGACGAAGGACAGGGTCAAACCTTC; cdr3_aa: CASSQVDEGQGQTF
j_call: TRBJ2-5; clone_size: NA; d_call: NA; v_call: TRBV11-2; cdr3_nt: TGTGCCAGCAGCTCGGGACATCGGGAGACCCAGTACTTC; cdr3_aa: CASSSGHRETQYF
j_call: TRBJ1-4; clone_size: NA; d_call: NA; v_call: TRBV19; cdr3_nt: TGTGCCAGTAGTATAGCCTGGACAGCGGAAAAACTGTTTTTT; cdr3_aa: CASSIAWTAEKLFF
j_call: TRBJ2-1; clone_size: once; d_call: TRBD2; v_call: TRBV7-9; cdr3_nt: TGTGCCAGCAGCCGTAGCGGGAGGGACTACAATGAGCAGTTCTTC; cdr3_aa: CASSRSGRDYNEQFF
j_call: TRBJ2-1; clone_size: NA; d_call: NA; v_call: TRBV27; cdr3_nt: TGTGCCAGCAGTTCCCGTTACTACAATGAGCAGTTCTTC; cdr3_aa: CASSSRYYNEQFF
j_call: TRBJ1-2; clone_size: NA; d_call: TRBD1; v_call: TRBV6-5; cdr3_nt: TGTGCCAGCAGAAATTCTGGGACAGGGTCGGGCTACACCTTC; cdr3_aa: CASRNSGTGSGYTF
j_call: TRBJ2-4; clone_size: NA; d_call: NA; v_call: TRBV4-1; cdr3_nt: TGCGCCAGCGCCGGCGGAGGGGCCAAAAACATTCAGTACTTC; cdr3_aa: CASAGGGAKNIQYF
j_call: TRBJ1-1; clone_size: NA; d_call: TRBD1; v_call: TRBV11-2; cdr3_nt: TGTGCCAGCAGCCCTGCAGGGGGTTTCACTGAAGCTTTCTTT; cdr3_aa: CASSPAGGFTEAFF
j_call: TRBJ1-1; clone_size: NA; d_call: NA; v_call: TRBV11-2; cdr3_nt: TGTGCCAGCAGCCTAGACGGGACTGAAGCTTTCTTT; cdr3_aa: CASSLDGTEAFF
j_call: TRBJ2-2; clone_size: NA; d_call: TRBD1; v_call: TRBV28; cdr3_nt: TGTGCCAGCAGCCTCGGGACAGGGGACACCGGGGAGCTGTTTTTT; cdr3_aa: CASSLGTGDTGELFF
j_call: TRBJ2-7; clone_size: NA; d_call: TRBD1; v_call: TRBV19; cdr3_nt: TGTGCCAGTAGTCCTGCCTACGGGGCAGGGGGCGACCTTCTCTACGAGCAGTACTTC; cdr3_aa: CASSPAYGAGGDLLYEQYF
j_call: TRBJ2-5; clone_size: once; d_call: NA; v_call: TRBV19; cdr3_nt: TGTGCCAGTAGTATAGATTCAGGTTCTAGCACCCAGTACTTC; cdr3_aa: CASSIDSGSSTQYF
j_call: TRBJ2-5; clone_size: once; d_call: NA; v_call: TRBV11-2; cdr3_nt: TGTGCCAGCAGCTCCATGACAGCTTCCCAAGAGACCCAGTACTTC; cdr3_aa: CASSSMTASQETQYF
j_call: TRBJ1-2; clone_size: NA; d_call: NA; v_call: TRBV14; cdr3_nt: TGTGCCAGCAGCCAAGATAGGGACACGCACTTTAACTATGGCTACACCTTC; cdr3_aa: CASSQDRDTHFNYGYTF